This T cell receptor (beta chain) was profiled in a study of CD8 T cells in Susac syndrome. Whole-study context: Patients with Susac syndrome were therapy-naive, on corticosteroids, or on intravenous immunoglobulin alone at blood draw. Study results and limitations: Regarding the TCR sequencing and HLA analysis, the study admitted that a relatively small number of individuals were involved. In Susac patients, clonal expansion was not detected in CD4+ cells.

The RNA, roughly 0.5 to 1 ug, was put through reverse transcription using random hexamers. It was immunoSEQ multiplex PCR that amplified TCR beta CDR3 across 54 Vbeta and 13 Jbeta. TCRdb processed the immunoSEQ multiplex PCR reads anew with MiXCR; each CDR3 protein has one entry. Of tens of thousands of distinct CDR3 sequences listed, roughly 94% are singletons. The germline CDR1 and CDR2 sequences are SQVTM and ANQGSEA. Trimming left V 4 bases short and J 4 bases short, with 11 bases between. CDR3 length equals 13 residues. Comments on this clonotype: Its antigen is not identified.

The chain has TRBV29-1 and TRBJ2-4, with D possibly TRBD1 on 5 matching bases. The clonotype comes from a human donor with Susac syndrome. The specimen was CD4+ T cells from PBMCs. The chain's CDR3 is CSVAPGKKNIQYF. DNA of the CDR3: TGCAGCGTTGCCCCAGGGAAGAAAAACATTCAGTACTTC.